Shown below are 11 T cell receptor beta chains from a single sample sequenced in a study of T cell responses to AZD1222 COVID-19 vaccine. Generated by immunoSEQ multiplex PCR, the TCRdb table keeps only in-frame clones and is missing some. The data show approximately 130,000 clones, with approximately 88% seen just once and under 6% held by the top ten. The sample in question was peripheral blood, obtained 28 days after the second AZD1222 dose. Receptors originate from an adult who received the AZD1222 COVID-19 vaccine.

This CDR3 is CAWSYWQGTETQYF. As DNA, the CDR3 is TGTGCCTGGAGTTATTGGCAGGGTACGGAGACCCAGTACTTC. The chain employs TRBV30 and TRBJ2-5; possible D gene TRBD1, 5 bases. The CDR3 sequence is 14 residues long. Germline CDR1 and CDR2: GTSNPN and SVGIG (reference sequence). Trimming took 2 bases from V and 5 from J, leaving 15 bases between them.

The V gene is TRBV5-1, the J gene TRBJ2-1; D gene uncertain. Trimming removed 0 bases from V and 0 bases from J, with 7 bases in between. This CDR3 contains 15 residues. Germline CDR1 and CDR2: SGHRS and YFSETQ. CDR3: CASSLVASSYNEQFF. The CDR3 DNA reads TGCGCCAGCAGCTTGGTGGCTAGCTCCTACAATGAGCAGTTCTTC.

As to this clone: Additional DNA sequences in this sample encode the identical CDR3. This rearrangement joins TRBV30 to TRBJ1-5, with D unresolved. CDR3 length: 13 residues. Germline V gives CDR1 GTSNPN, CDR2 SVGIG (reference sequence). Trimming left V 0 bases short and J 4 bases short, with 7 bases between. The CDR3 DNA sequence: TGTGCCTGGAGTGTACGGGGAAATCAGCCCCAGCATTTT. Protein sequence: CAWSVRGNQPQHF.

V usage is TRBV5-1 and J usage is TRBJ1-1; tentative D call: TRBD1 (5 bases). Germline V lookup: CDR1 SGHRS, CDR2 YFSETQ. With 2 bases removed from V and 4 bases from J, the gap between germline ends came to 18 bases. The CDR3 has 16 amino acids. CDR3 sequence (DNA): TGCGCCAGCAGCTTTAATCCAGGGACGGTGAGCACTGAAGCTTTCTTT. Its protein is CASSFNPGTVSTEAFF. Full variable domain (outside the CDR3, taken from reference TRBV5-1 and TRBJ1-1): KAGVTQTPRYLIKTRGQQVTLSCSPISGHRSVSWYQQTPGQGLQFLFEYFSETQRNKGNFPGRFSGRQFSNSRSEMNVSTLELGDSALYLCASSFNPGTVSTEAFFGQGTRLTVV.

The chain has TRBV27 and TRBJ2-3; 11 bases are shared with TRBD1. With 6 bases clipped from V and 5 bases from J, the junction kept 16 bases outside the gene matches. This CDR3 has 18 residues. CDR1 MNHEY and CDR2 SMNVEV come from the germline V gene (reference sequence). CDR3 in amino acids: CASRLLGGDRGFRDTQYF. The CDR3 nucleotides are TGTGCCAGCAGGTTACTGGGGGGGGACAGGGGGTTCAGAGATACGCAGTATTTT.

This clone was seen a single time. The chain recombines TRBV19 with TRBJ2-2; either TRBD1 or TRBD2 may fit D (5 bases each). CDR1 is LNHDA, CDR2 SQIVND, per germline (reference sequence). This CDR3 has 15 amino acids. V lost 5 bases and J 2 bases, leaving 12 bases between the germline ends. CDR3 amino acids: CASSRTGDNTGELFF. CDR3 coding DNA: TGTGCCAGTAGTCGGACCGGGGACAACACCGGGGAGCTGTTTTTT.

The chain recombines TRBV5-4 with TRBJ2-1; no firm D call. This CDR3 contains 15 residues. Trimming left V 0 bases short and J 1 base short, with 8 bases between. Germline CDR1 and CDR2: SGHNT and YYREEE (reference sequence). As DNA, the CDR3 is TGTGCCAGCAGCTTGGACGGTGGGTCCTACAATGAGCAGTTCTTC. It is translated as CASSLDGGSYNEQFF.

This chain joins TRBV4-3 and TRBJ2-3; 10 bases are shared with TRBD2. V was pared by 3 bases and J by 0 bases, with 12 bases of the junction left unmatched. Germline CDR1 and CDR2: LGHNA and YSLEER. The CDR3 loop spans 19 amino acids. The CDR3: CASSQEFTSSGGSTDTQYF. The DNA for the CDR3 is TGCGCCAGCAGCCAGGAATTCACTTCTAGCGGGGGAAGCACAGATACGCAGTATTTT.

The chain is built from TRBV2 and TRBJ1-5; D possibly corresponds to TRBD1 (5 bases). CDR1 and CDR2 from the germline V gene are SNHLY and FYNNEI. The CDR3 consists of 13 residues. V lost 2 bases to trimming and J lost 9 bases, with 11 bases between them. The CDR3 reads CASSEPGPGPQHF. CDR3 bases: TGTGCCAGCAGTGAACCGGGACCTGGGCCCCAGCATTTT.

The chain carries TRBV28 and TRBJ2-1; the match to TRBD2 covers 10 bases. The trim removed 4 bases at V and 2 bases at J, leaving 5 bases unmatched. The CDR3 runs 16 residues. Germline CDR1 is MDHEN and CDR2 is SYDVKM. The CDR3 region is CASSSNSGGAYNEQFF. The DNA of the CDR3 is TGTGCCAGCAGTTCAAACAGCGGGGGGGCCTACAATGAGCAGTTCTTC.

The chain is built from TRBV18 and TRBJ2-1, with unresolved D. V lost 1 base to trimming and J lost 9 bases, with 10 bases between them. In germline, CDR1 is KGHSH, CDR2 LQKENI. The CDR3 totals 13 residues. The DNA for the CDR3 is TGTGCCAGCTCACCACTGGGGATCAGTGAGCAGTTCTTC. It codes for CASSPLGISEQFF.